These T cell receptor beta chains were read from a single sample in a study of post-analysis software for immune sequencing data. TCRdb re-called the PCR reads with MiXCR, one entry per CDR3 protein. This sample has some 240,000 distinct CDR3 sequences, with 36% found just once. The sequencing sample was made of blood. The receptors here all came from a girl aged 10 to 17 with multiple sclerosis. Both conserved end residues are part of each CDR3. The D gene is left open where the match is weak.

J: TRBJ2-3; D: TRBD2; V: TRBV12-3/TRBV12-4; CDR3: CASTLAGPTDTQYF
J: TRBJ2-3; D: NA; V: TRBV28; CDR3: CASRQGNTDTQYF
J: TRBJ2-3; D: TRBD2; V: TRBV28; CDR3: CASSSLASSDTQYF
J: TRBJ2-6; D: NA; V: TRBV6-1; CDR3: CASSEIGRFSGANVLTF
J: TRBJ2-4; D: TRBD2; V: TRBV7-2; CDR3: CASSLGGSGLAKNIQYF
J: TRBJ2-7; D: TRBD2; V: TRBV28; CDR3: CATTSGAGYEQYF
J: TRBJ1-1; D: NA; V: TRBV6-5; CDR3: CASSYSTGYVRVNTEAFF
J: TRBJ2-6; D: NA; V: TRBV5-1; CDR3: CASSVESGLRASGANVLTF
J: TRBJ2-6; D: NA; V: TRBV2; CDR3: CASSPVRGANVLTF
J: TRBJ2-3; D: TRBD1; V: TRBV6-1; CDR3: CASSAGTGGTDTQYF
J: TRBJ2-7; D: NA; V: TRBV20-1; CDR3: CSAEGTKRILGPYEQYF
J: TRBJ2-1; D: TRBD1; V: TRBV7-2; CDR3: CASSLSRDRGNNEQFF
J: TRBJ2-7; D: TRBD1; V: TRBV7-3; CDR3: CASSLYETGDVKSGYEQYF
J: TRBJ2-5; D: NA; V: TRBV7-2; CDR3: CASSPAVGSAVEQYF
J: NA; D: NA; V: TRBV3-1; CDR3: CASSQDLATSQETQYF
J: TRBJ2-1; D: NA; V: TRBV20-1; CDR3: CSARGGGGSSSYNEQFF